These 7 T cell receptor beta chains were sequenced from one sample in a study of graft-versus-host responses after intestinal transplantation (dated by TCRdb to 2020 to 2022). This sample's time point label indicates: cells obtained before transplantation from donor or recipient. Mixed lymphocyte reactions plated about 200,000 CFSE-labeled pre-transplant responders with about 200,000 irradiated violet-dye-labeled stimulators and were cultured for around six days. The library was built by means of the immunoSEQ multiplex PCR assay. In TCRdb, the immuneACCESS table is reduced to in-frame sequences with V and J assigned. These tables do not hold every clone; where another copy was compared, an unresolved V gene accounts for under half, and the others remain unexplained. The sample table shows roughly 8,500 clones, and 30% to 35% are seen once. Approximately 3% of the sample lies in the top ten. This sample comprised alloreactive CD8+ T cells from a mixed lymphocyte reaction culture, obtained before transplantation. The label giving this sample's cell subset or site can be read as: CFSE-low proliferating T cells sorted from roughly six-day pre-transplant mixed lymphocyte reaction (GvH or HvG direction). The receptors originated from a human patient who was an organ donor for intestinal transplantation.

Only a few counts were recorded for this clone. This sequence joins TRBV29-1 and TRBJ1-4; TRBD1 agrees at 8 bases. The length of the CDR3 is 13 residues. With 5 bases clipped from V and 7 bases from J, the junction kept 6 bases outside the gene matches. The germline V gene has CDR1 SQVTM and CDR2 ANQGSEA. The DNA of the CDR3 is TGCAGCGTTTCAGGGGGCAGGAGTGAAAAACTGTTTTTT. Its protein product is CSVSGGRSEKLFF. Looking up the rest from reference TRBV29-1 and TRBJ1-4 gives the full variable domain: SAVISQKPSRDICQRGTSLTIQCQVDSQVTMMFWYRQQPGQSLTLIATANQGSEATYESGFVIDKFPISRPNLTFSTLTVSNMSPEDSSIYLCSVSGGRSEKLFFGSGTQLSVL.

V and J are TRBV6-1 and TRBJ2-2, with no clear D. This CDR3 has 10 amino acids. Trimming pared 10 bases from V and 3 bases from J, leaving 3 bases between. Germline V gives CDR1 MNHNS, CDR2 SASEGT. The CDR3 loop reads CATYTGELFF. Here the CDR3 DNA reads TGTGCCACGTACACCGGGGAGCTGTTTTTT.

This clone was seen more than once but under ten times. V usage is TRBV6-6 and J usage is TRBJ2-1; the match to TRBD2 covers 7 bases. The junction had 11 bases not matched to a gene; V was cut back by 11 bases and J by 4 bases. The CDR3 is 14 residues long. The germline CDR1 and CDR2 sequences are MNHNY and SVGAGI (reference sequence). The CDR3 nucleotides read TGTGCCCTAGGGAGGGTCTTCTCTTACAATGAGCAGTTCTTC. It is translated as CALGRVFSYNEQFF.

Comments on this clone: A read error likely explains this, since a far larger clone differs by one base. The sample has other DNA sequences that encode this CDR3 too. The chain is built from TRBV4-3 and TRBJ1-3; D is undetermined. Germline lookup yields CDR1 LGHNA and CDR2 YSLEER. Trimming stripped 0 bases from V and 7 bases from J, with 19 bases between. The CDR3 length is 17 residues. The CDR3 nucleotides are TGCGCCAGCAGCCAAGATTTTTGGGCAGAAAATGGGAACACCATATATTTT. This codes for CASSQDFWAENGNTIYF.

The rearrangement uses TRBV4-1 and TRBJ1-1; D not certain. V was trimmed by 1 base and J by 8 bases, leaving 11 bases between them. CDR1 is MGHRA, CDR2 YSYEKL, per germline. This CDR3 contains 13 residues. The CDR3 sequence: CASSQVVGREAFF. The CDR3 DNA is TGCGCCAGCAGCCAAGTAGTGGGCAGGGAAGCTTTCTTT.

The chain carries TRBV7-9 and TRBJ2-3, with TRBD1 matching over 11 bases. V was clipped by 5 bases and J by 5 bases; unmatched bases: 9. CDR1 and CDR2 (germline): SEHNR, FQNEAQ (reference sequence). This CDR3 comprises 16 residues. The CDR3 loop is CASSRPGQGEIDTQYF. In DNA form, the CDR3 reads TGTGCCAGCAGCCGACCGGGACAGGGGGAAATAGATACGCAGTATTTT. The full variable domain, completed using reference TRBV7-9 and TRBJ2-3, is DTGVSQNPRHKITKRGQNVTFRCDPISEHNRLYWYRQTLGQGPEFLTYFQNEAQLEKSRLLSDRFSAERPKGSFSTLEIQRTEQGDSAMYLCASSRPGQGEIDTQYFGPGTRLTVL.

The genes are TRBV7-9 and TRBJ1-5, with TRBD1 identical over 8 bases. V lost 6 bases and J lost 4; bases outside the gene matches: 5. This CDR3 is built from 14 residues. CDR1 and CDR2 (germline): SEHNR, FQNEAQ (reference sequence). This chain's CDR3 is CASSRTGSNQPQHF. CDR3 in DNA: TGTGCCAGCAGTCGGACAGGGAGTAATCAGCCCCAGCATTTT.